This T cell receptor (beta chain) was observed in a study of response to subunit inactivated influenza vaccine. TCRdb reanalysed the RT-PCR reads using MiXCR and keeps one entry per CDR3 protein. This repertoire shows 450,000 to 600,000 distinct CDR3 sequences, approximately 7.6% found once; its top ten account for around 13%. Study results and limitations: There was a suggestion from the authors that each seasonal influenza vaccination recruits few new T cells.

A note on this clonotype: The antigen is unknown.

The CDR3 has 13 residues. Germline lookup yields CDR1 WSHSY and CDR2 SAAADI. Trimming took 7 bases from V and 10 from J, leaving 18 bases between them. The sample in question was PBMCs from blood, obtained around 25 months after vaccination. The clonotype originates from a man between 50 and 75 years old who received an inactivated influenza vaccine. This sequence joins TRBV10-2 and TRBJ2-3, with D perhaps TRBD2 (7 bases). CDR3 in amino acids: CASKGRGPGAQYF. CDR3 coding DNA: TGCGCCAGCAAGGGGCGGGGGCCCGGAGCGCAGTATTTT.